Following are 11 T cell receptor beta chains from one sample sequenced in a study of T cell changes during pregnancy in multiple sclerosis. Sequencing used immunoSEQ multiplex PCR; TCRdb keeps in-frame clones, though not all of them. This table holds roughly 13,000 clones, over 90% found once. The specimen comprised peripheral blood, sampled in the second trimester of pregnancy. The source is a female donor in good health, enrolled as a control in a pregnancy study.

The CDR3 loop is CASSTPSGLLTDTQYF. DNA for the CDR3: TGTGCCAGCAGCACCCCCTCGGGACTATTAACAGATACGCAGTATTTT. The chain couples TRBV7-9 to TRBJ2-3, with 7 bases matching TRBD2. The CDR3 has 16 amino acids. V was pared by 5 bases and J by 3 bases, with 11 bases of the junction left unmatched. Germline V gene data show CDR1 as SEHNR and CDR2 as FQNEAQ (reference sequence).

V is TRBV5-1 and J is TRBJ2-6, with D perhaps matching TRBD1 (5 bases). This CDR3 region has 16 residues. CDR1 is SGHRS and CDR2 is YFSETQ in the germline V gene. Trimming cost V 4 bases and J 0 bases, with 11 bases left between them. DNA for the CDR3: TGCGCCAGCAGCCAAGGGGCTCGCTCTGGGGCCAACGTCCTGACTTTC. This sequence encodes CASSQGARSGANVLTF.

J is TRBJ2-4 and V is TRBV7-3; TRBD2 agrees at 12 bases. The CDR3 has 16 amino acids. Germline V gene lookup returns CDR1 SGHTA and CDR2 FQGTGA. The V and J ends lost 5 bases and 3 bases, in that order; junction bases with no gene match: 5. DNA for the CDR3: TGTGCCAGCAGCCTCATGACTAGCGGGGGCAAAAACATTCAGTACTTC. As protein: CASSLMTSGGKNIQYF. Complete variable domain (other parts from reference TRBV7-3 and TRBJ2-4): GAGVSQTPSNKVTEKGKYVELRCDPISGHTALYWYRQSLGQGPEFLIYFQGTGAADDSGLPNDRFFAVRPEGSVSTLKIQRTERGDSAVYLCASSLMTSGGKNIQYFGAGTRLSVL.

V gene TRBV4-2 combines with J gene TRBJ1-3, with D uncertain. Germline assignment: CDR1 LGHNA and CDR2 YNFKEQ. This CDR3 contains 16 residues. The ends were cut back, 0 bases at V and 4 bases at J, with 13 bases in the middle. In DNA, the CDR3 is TGTGCCAGCAGCCAAGAAGTTGGCAGCGGCGGAAACACCATATATTTT. Amino acid sequence: CASSQEVGSGGNTIYF.

The chain links TRBV5-1 to TRBJ2-4; maybe TRBD1 (8 bases). The length of the CDR3 is 15 residues. With 3 bases removed from V and 6 bases from J, the gap between germline ends came to 16 bases. CDR1 SGHRS and CDR2 YFSETQ come from the germline V gene. The CDR3 here is CASSYLTGEGNIQYF. The CDR3 region has the DNA TGCGCCAGCAGCTACCTGACAGGGGAGGGAAACATTCAGTACTTC.

The chain carries TRBV14 and TRBJ1-1; a possible D gene is TRBD1 (5 bases). V lost 7 bases and J lost 5, with 14 bases in between. Germline V gene sequence: CDR1 SGHDN, CDR2 FVKESK. The CDR3 totals 13 residues. The CDR3 reads CASISMGGTEAFF. In DNA form, the CDR3 reads TGTGCCAGCATCTCGATGGGGGGAACTGAAGCTTTCTTT. Combining the CDR3 with reference TRBV14 and TRBJ1-1 gives the whole variable domain EAGVTQFPSHSVIEKGQTVTLRCDPISGHDNLYWYRRVMGKEIKFLLHFVKESKQDESGMPNNRFLAERTGGTYSTLKVQPAELEDSGVYFCASISMGGTEAFFGQGTRLTVV.

The chain uses TRBV6-5 and TRBJ1-2, with 9 positions matching TRBD1. The J segment lost 6 bases and the V segment lost 4 bases, leaving 6 bases of the junction unmatched. This CDR3 region has 14 residues. The germline gives CDR1 MNHEY, CDR2 SVGAGI. CDR3 loop: CASSSARDRDGYTF. CDR3 in DNA: TGTGCCAGCAGTTCCGCCCGGGACAGGGATGGCTACACCTTC.

The chain recombines TRBV5-1 with TRBJ2-5, with D unresolved. Per the germline V gene, CDR1 is SGHRS and CDR2 is YFSETQ. This CDR3 spans 13 amino acids. Trimming removed 4 bases at V and 2 bases at J, with 9 bases between. CDR3 sequence reads: CASSPFLQETQYF. The CDR3, as DNA: TGCGCCAGCAGCCCGTTCCTGCAAGAGACCCAGTACTTC.

This chain connects TRBV5-1 to TRBJ1-6; 7 positions match TRBD1. CDR3 length equals 16 residues. The germline CDR1 and CDR2 sequences are SGHRS and YFSETQ. Trimming took 2 bases from V and 6 from J; bases not matched to a gene: 8. The CDR3, as DNA: TGCGCCAGCAGCTTTAACCCGGGACAGCCTAATTCACCCCTCCACTTT. Protein sequence: CASSFNPGQPNSPLHF.

This clone was seen once. The chain uses TRBV5-5 and TRBJ2-1; possibly TRBD2 for D (5 bases). The CDR3 is 15 residues long. V lost 0 bases and J lost 9, with 16 bases in between. Per germline, CDR1 SGHKS and CDR2 YYEKEE (reference sequence). The CDR3 nucleotides read TGTGCCAGCAGCTTGGAGCGGCCTAGCCGGGGTGAGCAGTTCTTC. This codes for CASSLERPSRGEQFF.

The chain employs TRBV5-1 and TRBJ2-5, with 7 bases that match TRBD1. Per germline, CDR1 SGHRS and CDR2 YFSETQ. With 0 bases clipped from V and 5 bases from J, the junction kept 1 base outside the gene matches. CDR3 size: 13 residues. The CDR3 nucleotides are TGCGCCAGCAGCTTGGGACAGGGTGAGACCCAGTACTTC. It translates to CASSLGQGETQYF.